This T cell receptor beta chain was captured by sequencing in a study of blood T cell repertoires in COVID-19. Study summary: Donors in the United States, Italy and Spain gave samples during acute or convalescent COVID-19.

The CDR3 totals 12 residues. Per the germline V gene, CDR1 is SGDLS and CDR2 is YYNGEE. V lost 4 bases and J 6 bases, leaving 10 bases between the germline ends. In the original processing: Reference gene primer amplification yielded estimated nucleated cell counts. The assay was immunoSEQ multiplex PCR, and TCRdb's table has in-frame clones only and misses some. V and J calls plus clone size are reproduced from that table; the DNA served to infer D and trimming. The data hold under 150,000 clones, with 76% observed a single time. The chain employs TRBV9 and TRBJ1-2; D is unresolved. This sequence originates from an elderly woman with active or convalescent COVID-19. The source material was peripheral blood. This CDR3 reads CASSPGFDGYTF. Here the CDR3 DNA reads TGTGCCAGCAGCCCAGGCTTTGATGGCTACACCTTC.